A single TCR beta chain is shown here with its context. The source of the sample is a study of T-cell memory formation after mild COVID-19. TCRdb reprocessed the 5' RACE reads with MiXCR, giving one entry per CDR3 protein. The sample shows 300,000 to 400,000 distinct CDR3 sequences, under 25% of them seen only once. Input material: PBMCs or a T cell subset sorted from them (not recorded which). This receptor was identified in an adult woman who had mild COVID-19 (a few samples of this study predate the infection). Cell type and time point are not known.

Here the CDR3 reads CASSKSSGGADTQYF. The CDR3 coding sequence is TGTGCCAGCAGTAAATCTAGCGGGGGGGCAGATACGCAGTATTTT. This sequence joins TRBV6-4 and TRBJ2-3; 12 bases are a match to TRBD2. CDR1 and CDR2 (germline): MRHNA, SNTAGT. The CDR3 sequence is 15 residues long. J was trimmed by 4 bases and V by 5 bases; bases with no gene match: 4.